What follows are 9 T cell receptor beta chains derived from one specimen sequenced in a study of cytomegalovirus exposure and HLA in healthy donors. Both 60 Vbeta primers and 13 Jbeta primers went into the PCR. Profiled with immunoSEQ multiplex PCR; TCRdb holds only in-frame clones, not every one. The sample holds tens of thousands of clones; 10% are singletons and the top ten take roughly a quarter. Source material: PBMCs. The receptors were sampled from a man aged 60-69 years in good health and CMV-seropositive.

The CDR3 loop is CASTSGMYNEQFF. The CDR3 coding sequence is TGCGCCTCTACTAGCGGGATGTACAATGAGCAGTTCTTC. The chain is built from TRBV10-2 and TRBJ2-1; 10 bases match TRBD2. V dropped 11 bases and J dropped 4; count of bases not matched to a gene: 5. Germline CDR1 reads WSHSY; CDR2 reads SAAADI. The CDR3 is 13 residues long.

The chain links TRBV19 to TRBJ1-3; D remains unclear. Trimming took off 6 bases at V and 8 bases at J, with 11 bases between the two ends. The CDR3 contains 12 residues. The germline V gene encodes CDR1 LNHDA and CDR2 SQIVND (reference sequence). CDR3 amino acids: CASRYASDTIYF. CDR3 DNA: TGTGCCAGTAGATATGCTTCGGACACCATATATTTT.

This clone has a count of ten or more. The junction departs from germline at one end; a sequencing error may be responsible. This sample also contains other DNA sequences that code for the same CDR3. The chain recombines TRBV2 with TRBJ2-7; 7 nucleotides line up with TRBD1. The CDR3 runs to 17 residues. Germline CDR1 reads SNHLY; CDR2 reads FYNNEI. CDR3 region: CASSEFSTPGTEYEKYF. Written as DNA, the CDR3 is TGTGCCAGCAGTGAATTTAGCACCCCCGGGACAGAATACGAGAAGTACTTC.

This clone was detected a few times. This chain joins TRBV7-9 and TRBJ1-1, with D uncertain. Germline V lookup: CDR1 SEHNR, CDR2 FQNEAQ (reference sequence). V was pared by 3 bases and J by 1 base, with 6 bases between. The CDR3 length is 13 residues. CDR3 region: CASSFAGNTEAFF. The CDR3 DNA reads TGTGCCAGCAGCTTCGCCGGGAACACTGAAGCTTTCTTT. Drawing the rest from reference TRBV7-9 and TRBJ1-1, the complete variable domain is DTGVSQNPRHKITKRGQNVTFRCDPISEHNRLYWYRQTLGQGPEFLTYFQNEAQLEKSRLLSDRFSAERPKGSFSTLEIQRTEQGDSAMYLCASSFAGNTEAFFGQGTRLTVV.

This sequence joins TRBV28 and TRBJ1-5; D uncertain. V was pared by 6 bases and J by 2 bases, with 11 bases between. This CDR3 has 14 residues. Germline V gene sequence: CDR1 MDHEN, CDR2 SYDVKM. The CDR3: CASSLMAGNQPQHF. CDR3 in DNA: TGTGCCAGCAGCTTGATGGCCGGCAATCAGCCCCAGCATTTT.

This chain links TRBV5-8 with TRBJ2-3, with 10 bases identical to TRBD1. Losses at the gene ends were 2 bases for V and 4 bases for J; bases not matched to a gene: 4. The CDR3 has 15 amino acids. Looked up from germline, CDR1 is SGHTS and CDR2 is YDEGEE. The CDR3 nucleotides read TGTGCCAGCAGCTTAGGGGACAGGGGTCCAGATACGCAGTATTTT. As protein: CASSLGDRGPDTQYF.

This clone has only a few counts. CDR3 bases: TGTGCCAGTAGTATAGATCTCGGACTAGCGGGGAGCACAGATACGCAGTATTTT. The encoded protein is CASSIDLGLAGSTDTQYF. The chain employs TRBV19 and TRBJ2-3; 12 bases match TRBD2. Germline V gene sequence: CDR1 LNHDA, CDR2 SQIVND (reference sequence). V was pared by 0 bases and J by 0 bases, with 4 bases of the junction left unmatched. This CDR3 has 18 residues. The full variable domain, in which reference TRBV19 and TRBJ2-3 provide the parts outside the CDR3, is DGGITQSPKYLFRKEGQNVTLSCEQNLNHDAMYWYRQDPGQGLRLIYYSQIVNDFQKGDIAEGYSVSREKKESFPLTVTSAQKNPTAFYLCASSIDLGLAGSTDTQYFGPGTRLTVL.

The chain joins TRBV9 to TRBJ2-5; the D gene is possibly TRBD2 (5 bases). This CDR3 is built from 13 residues. CDR1 and CDR2 (germline): SGDLS, YYNGEE. Trimming shortened V by 3 bases and J by 5 bases, and 11 bases separated the two germline ends. The DNA for the CDR3 is TGTGCCAGCAGCGCTGACCCGGGGGAGACCCAGTACTTC. Its translation: CASSADPGETQYF.

This chain links TRBV7-2 with TRBJ2-7; 8 bases match TRBD2. CDR3 size: 15 residues. Trimming at V came to 3 bases and at J to 2 bases, leaving 6 bases not matched to a gene. CDR1 and CDR2 from the germline V gene are SGHTA and FQGNSA. The CDR3 region has the DNA TGTGCCAGCAGCTTCTCAGCGGGGGAAGCCTACGAGCAGTACTTC. This codes for CASSFSAGEAYEQYF.